This T cell receptor (beta chain) was identified in a study of blood T cell repertoires in COVID-19 (dated by TCRdb to about 2020). About the investigation overall: Samples covering the acute and convalescent phases of COVID-19 were provided by collaborators in the United States, Italy and Spain. The material from the prospective study consisted of cDNA or gDNA derived from T cells, B-cell-depleted T cells, or PBMCs. The dataset comprised deeply sampled blood TCRbeta repertoires from subjects exposed to, actively infected with, or recovered from COVID-19. The repertoires were made available in a free public database intended to serve as a resource for research on the immune response to SARS-CoV-2. Samples were obtained from the ongoing ImmuneRACE study (first 160 participants) and from about 1,300 subjects provided by 6 global collaborators. Nearly every sample came with metadata listing a de-identified subject ID, COVID-19 status, age in years and sex. HLA class I and class II types, where available, came from metadata supplied by the sample provider rather than from assay-based typing. General study outcomes and caveats: The quantity of clinical and demographic metadata differed by source and by participant and was supplied without curation.

A note on this clone: Its antigen target is currently unknown. It has no much larger one-base neighbor in the sample; base qualities were not kept.

One collaborating source in Seattle enrolled patients while the patients were actively infected and followed the patients over time throughout the course of disease. The collaborating institutions used their own protocols to collect whole blood in K2EDTA tubes. Collaborator samples were shipped for TCRbeta analysis as frozen whole blood, isolated PBMCs, or DNA extracted from either sample type. The CDR3 runs 15 amino acids, cysteine and phenylalanine included. The entry retains the CDR3 DNA only, 45 bases that are in frame from base 1. V sheds 7 bases and J sheds 8 bases, leaving 21 bases between their ends. CDR1 MNHEY and CDR2 SVGAGI were looked up in the germline V gene. TCRbeta CDR3 regions were amplified from genomic DNA by means of the immunoSEQ Assay, a bias-controlled multiplex PCR. Per the source publication's procedure: The number of nucleated cells in each sample was estimated by amplification of reference gene primers within the assay. To quantify the absolute abundance of each unique TCRbeta CDR3 rearrangement, sequence reads were collapsed and filtered. Productive Simpson clonality was computed per sample as the square root of Simpson's diversity index over productive rearrangements. This immuneACCESS table, as held by TCRdb, lists in-frame sequences with V and J called but not all clones. Of the missing ones, under half trace to an unresolved V gene in checked studies; the others have no known cause. Clone size and V and J calls were adopted from that table, with D and trimming inferred from the DNA. This sample gives a few hundred thousand clones in total; approximately 78% of them show up just once. Together, the top ten hold approximately 5.2% of the sample.

The chain employs TRBV6-5 and TRBJ2-1; the D gene is perhaps TRBD2, from 7 matching bases. This receptor was obtained from a woman in her sixties or seventies with COVID-19, enrolled during active disease. The sequencing input was peripheral blood. The CDR3 protein: CASNRIGGGYDEQFF. The base sequence is TGTGCCAGCAACCGAATAGGGGGGGGTTACGATGAGCAGTTCTTC.